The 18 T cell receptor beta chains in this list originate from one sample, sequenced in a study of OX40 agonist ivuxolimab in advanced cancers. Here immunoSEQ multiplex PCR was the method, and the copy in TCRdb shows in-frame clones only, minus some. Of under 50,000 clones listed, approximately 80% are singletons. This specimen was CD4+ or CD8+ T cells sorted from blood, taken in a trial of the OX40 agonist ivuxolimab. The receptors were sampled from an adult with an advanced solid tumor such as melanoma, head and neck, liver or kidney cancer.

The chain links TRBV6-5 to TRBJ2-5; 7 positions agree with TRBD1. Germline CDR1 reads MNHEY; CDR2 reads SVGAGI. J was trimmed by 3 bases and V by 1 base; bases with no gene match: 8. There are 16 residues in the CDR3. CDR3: CASSYFPGQRKETQYF. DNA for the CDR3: TGTGCCAGCAGTTACTTTCCGGGACAGCGAAAAGAGACCCAGTACTTC.

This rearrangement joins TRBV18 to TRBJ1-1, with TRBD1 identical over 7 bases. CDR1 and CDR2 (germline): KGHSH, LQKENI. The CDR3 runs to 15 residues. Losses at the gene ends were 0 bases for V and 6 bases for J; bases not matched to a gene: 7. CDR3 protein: CASSPPSRGRPEAFF. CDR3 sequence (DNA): TGTGCCAGCTCACCACCGTCCAGGGGGAGGCCTGAAGCTTTCTTT.

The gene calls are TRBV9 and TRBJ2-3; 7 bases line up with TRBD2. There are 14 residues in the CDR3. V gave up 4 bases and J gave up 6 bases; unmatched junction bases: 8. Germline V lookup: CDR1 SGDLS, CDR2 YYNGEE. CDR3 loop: CASSPRGGPDTQYF. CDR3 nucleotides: TGTGCCAGCAGCCCCCGGGGAGGGCCGGATACGCAGTATTTT.

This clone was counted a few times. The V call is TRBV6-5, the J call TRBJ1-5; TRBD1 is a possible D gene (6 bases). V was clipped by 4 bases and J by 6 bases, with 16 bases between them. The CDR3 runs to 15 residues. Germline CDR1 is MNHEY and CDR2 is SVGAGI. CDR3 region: CASSFVMGGSQPQHF. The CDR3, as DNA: TGTGCCAGCAGTTTCGTGATGGGGGGCAGTCAGCCCCAGCATTTT.

The CDR3 DNA reads as TGTGCCAGCAGCCCCTGGGAGGGAAGATGGAATGAGCAGTTCTTC. This gives the protein CASSPWEGRWNEQFF. The chain joins TRBV11-1 to TRBJ2-1, with 7 bases fitting TRBD2. The germline V gene has CDR1 SGHAT and CDR2 FQDESV (reference sequence). Trimming at V came to 5 bases and at J to 7 bases, leaving 11 bases not matched to a gene. The CDR3 is 15 residues long.

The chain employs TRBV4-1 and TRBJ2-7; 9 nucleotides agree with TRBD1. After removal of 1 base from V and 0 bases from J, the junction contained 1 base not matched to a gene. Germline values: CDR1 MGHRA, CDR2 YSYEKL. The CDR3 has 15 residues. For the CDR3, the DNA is TGCGCCAGCAGCCAAGGGACAGGGGCCTCCTACGAGCAGTACTTC. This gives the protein CASSQGTGASYEQYF.

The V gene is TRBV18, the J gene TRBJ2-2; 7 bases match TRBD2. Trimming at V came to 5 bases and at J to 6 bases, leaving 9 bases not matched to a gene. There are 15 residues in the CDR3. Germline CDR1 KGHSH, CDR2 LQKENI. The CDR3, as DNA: TGTGCCAGCTCAGCCTCGGGACTACTCGCCGGGGAGCTGTTTTTT. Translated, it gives CASSASGLLAGELFF.

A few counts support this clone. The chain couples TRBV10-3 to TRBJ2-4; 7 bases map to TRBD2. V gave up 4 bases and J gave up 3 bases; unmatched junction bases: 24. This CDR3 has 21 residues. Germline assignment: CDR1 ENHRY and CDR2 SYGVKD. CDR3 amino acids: CAISASSGIPTLRGGKNIQYF. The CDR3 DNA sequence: TGTGCCATCAGTGCCTCTAGCGGAATACCAACTCTGAGGGGTGGCAAAAACATTCAGTACTTC.

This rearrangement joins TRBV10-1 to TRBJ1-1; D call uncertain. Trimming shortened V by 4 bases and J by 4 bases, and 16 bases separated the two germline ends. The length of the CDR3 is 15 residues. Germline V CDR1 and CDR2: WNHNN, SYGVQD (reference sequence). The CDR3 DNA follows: TGCGCCAGCAGTGGTGGACGCTATTACGGCACTGAAGCTTTCTTT. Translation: CASSGGRYYGTEAFF.

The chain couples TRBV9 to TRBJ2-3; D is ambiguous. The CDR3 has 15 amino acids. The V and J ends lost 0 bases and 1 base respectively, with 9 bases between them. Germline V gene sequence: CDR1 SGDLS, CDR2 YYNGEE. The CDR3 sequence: CASSVEGTRTDTQYF. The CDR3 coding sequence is TGTGCCAGCAGCGTAGAGGGCACCCGCACAGATACGCAGTATTTT.

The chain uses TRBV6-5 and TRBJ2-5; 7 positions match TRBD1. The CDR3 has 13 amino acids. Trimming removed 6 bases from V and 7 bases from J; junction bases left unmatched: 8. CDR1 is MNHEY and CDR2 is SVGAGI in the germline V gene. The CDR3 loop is CASSPWTGPTQYF. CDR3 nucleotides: TGTGCCAGCAGCCCTTGGACAGGCCCGACCCAGTACTTC.

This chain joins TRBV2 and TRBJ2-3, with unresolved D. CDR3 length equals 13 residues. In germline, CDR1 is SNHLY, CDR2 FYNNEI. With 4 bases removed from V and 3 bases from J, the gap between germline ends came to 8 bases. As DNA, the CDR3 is TGTGCCAGCAGTGTTAGGCAGACAGATACGCAGTATTTT. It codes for CASSVRQTDTQYF.

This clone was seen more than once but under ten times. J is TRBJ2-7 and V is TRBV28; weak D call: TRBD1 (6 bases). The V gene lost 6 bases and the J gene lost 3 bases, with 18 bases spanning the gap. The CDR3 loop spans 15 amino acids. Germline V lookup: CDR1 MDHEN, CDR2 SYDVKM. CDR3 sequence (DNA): TGTGCCAGCAGCCCGCCTACAGGGTTCCTCTACGAGCAGTACTTC. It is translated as CASSPPTGFLYEQYF.

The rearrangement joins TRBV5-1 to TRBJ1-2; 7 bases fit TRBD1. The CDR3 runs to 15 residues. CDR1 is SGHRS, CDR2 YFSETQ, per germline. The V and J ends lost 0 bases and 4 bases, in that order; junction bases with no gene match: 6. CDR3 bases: TGCGCCAGCAGCTTGGACAGGGGAGTAGGCTATGGCTACACCTTC. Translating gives CASSLDRGVGYGYTF.

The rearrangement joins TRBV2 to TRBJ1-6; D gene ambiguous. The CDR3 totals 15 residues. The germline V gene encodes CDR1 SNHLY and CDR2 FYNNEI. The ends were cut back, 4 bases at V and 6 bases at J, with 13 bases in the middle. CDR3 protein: CASSGPGKSNSPLHF. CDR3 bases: TGTGCCAGCAGTGGGCCCGGGAAATCTAATTCACCCCTCCACTTT. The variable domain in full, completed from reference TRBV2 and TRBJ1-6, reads EPEVTQTPSHQVTQMGQEVILRCVPISNHLYFYWYRQILGQKVEFLVSFYNNEISEKSEIFDDQFSVERPDGSNFTLKIRSTKLEDSAMYFCASSGPGKSNSPLHFGNGTRLTVT.

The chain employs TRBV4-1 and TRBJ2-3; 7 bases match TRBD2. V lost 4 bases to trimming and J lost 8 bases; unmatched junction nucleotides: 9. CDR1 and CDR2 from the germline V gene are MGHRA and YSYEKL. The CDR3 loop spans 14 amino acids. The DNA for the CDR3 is TGCGCCAGCAGCCGAACTTGGGAGGGACCTACGCAGTATTTT. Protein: CASSRTWEGPTQYF.

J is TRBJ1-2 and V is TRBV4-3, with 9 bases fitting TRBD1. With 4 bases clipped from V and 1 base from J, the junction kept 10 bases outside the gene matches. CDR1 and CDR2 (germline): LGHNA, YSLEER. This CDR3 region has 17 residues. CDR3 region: CASSPTPDRGFNYGYTF. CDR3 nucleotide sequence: TGCGCCAGCAGCCCTACCCCGGACAGGGGATTTAACTATGGCTACACCTTC.

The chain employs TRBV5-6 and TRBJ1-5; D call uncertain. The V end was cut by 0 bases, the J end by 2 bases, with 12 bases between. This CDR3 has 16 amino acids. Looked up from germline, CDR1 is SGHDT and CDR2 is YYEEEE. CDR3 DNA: TGTGCCAGCAGCTTGGAAGGGTCCTGGGGCAATCAGCCCCAGCATTTT. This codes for CASSLEGSWGNQPQHF. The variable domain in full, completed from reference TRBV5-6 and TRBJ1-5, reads DAGVTQSPTHLIKTRGQQVTLRCSPKSGHDTVSWYQQALGQGPQFIFQYYEEEERQRGNFPDRFSGHQFPNYSSELNVNALLLGDSALYLCASSLEGSWGNQPQHFGDGTRLSIL.